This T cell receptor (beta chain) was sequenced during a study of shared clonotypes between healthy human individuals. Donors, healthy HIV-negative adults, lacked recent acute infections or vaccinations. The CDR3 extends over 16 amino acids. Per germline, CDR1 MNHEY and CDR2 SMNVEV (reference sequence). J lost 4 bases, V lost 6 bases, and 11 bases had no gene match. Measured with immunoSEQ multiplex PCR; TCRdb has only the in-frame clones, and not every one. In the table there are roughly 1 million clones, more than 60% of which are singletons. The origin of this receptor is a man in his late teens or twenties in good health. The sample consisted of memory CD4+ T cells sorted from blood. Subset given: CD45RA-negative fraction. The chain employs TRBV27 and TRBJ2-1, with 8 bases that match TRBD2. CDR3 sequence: CASSYVGGRLYNEQFF. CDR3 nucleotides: TGTGCCAGCAGCTACGTCGGCGGGAGGTTGTACAATGAGCAGTTCTTC.